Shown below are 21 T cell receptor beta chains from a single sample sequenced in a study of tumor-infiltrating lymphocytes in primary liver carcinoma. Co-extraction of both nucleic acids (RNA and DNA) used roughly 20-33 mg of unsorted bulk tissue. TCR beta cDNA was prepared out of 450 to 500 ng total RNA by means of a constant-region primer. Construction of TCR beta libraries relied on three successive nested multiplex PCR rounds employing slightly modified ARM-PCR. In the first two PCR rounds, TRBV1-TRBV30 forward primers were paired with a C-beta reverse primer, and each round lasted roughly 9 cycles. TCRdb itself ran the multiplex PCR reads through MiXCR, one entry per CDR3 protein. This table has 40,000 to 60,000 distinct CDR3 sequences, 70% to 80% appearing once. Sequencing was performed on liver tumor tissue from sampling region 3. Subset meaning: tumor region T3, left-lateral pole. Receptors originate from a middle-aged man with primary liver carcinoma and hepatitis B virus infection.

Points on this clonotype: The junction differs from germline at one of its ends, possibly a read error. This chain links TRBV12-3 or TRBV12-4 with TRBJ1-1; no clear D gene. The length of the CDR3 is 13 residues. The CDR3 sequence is CATSIQMNTEAFF. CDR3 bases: TGTGCCACCAGTATACAAATGAACACTGAAGCTTTCTTT.

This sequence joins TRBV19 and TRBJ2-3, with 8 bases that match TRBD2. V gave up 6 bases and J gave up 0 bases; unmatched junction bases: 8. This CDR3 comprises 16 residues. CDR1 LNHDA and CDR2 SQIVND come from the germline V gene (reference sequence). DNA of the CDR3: TGTGCCAGTAGCCGAGGACTAGCCTTTAGCACAGATACGCAGTATTTT. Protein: CASSRGLAFSTDTQYF. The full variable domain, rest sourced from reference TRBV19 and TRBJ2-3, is DGGITQSPKYLFRKEGQNVTLSCEQNLNHDAMYWYRQDPGQGLRLIYYSQIVNDFQKGDIAEGYSVSREKKESFPLTVTSAQKNPTAFYLCASSRGLAFSTDTQYFGPGTRLTVL.

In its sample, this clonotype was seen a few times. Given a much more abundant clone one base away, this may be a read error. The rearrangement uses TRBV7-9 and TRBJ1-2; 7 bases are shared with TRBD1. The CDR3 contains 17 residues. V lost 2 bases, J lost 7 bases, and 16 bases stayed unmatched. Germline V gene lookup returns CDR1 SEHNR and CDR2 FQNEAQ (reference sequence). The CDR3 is CASSLLQGTVLRSGYTF. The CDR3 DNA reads TGTGCCAGCAGCTTACTACAGGGGACGGTATTGAGGTCTGGCTACACCTTC.

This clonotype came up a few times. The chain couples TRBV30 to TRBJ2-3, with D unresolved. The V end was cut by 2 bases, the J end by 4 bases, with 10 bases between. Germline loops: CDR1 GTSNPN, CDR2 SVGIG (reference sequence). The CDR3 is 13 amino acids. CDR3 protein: CAWSTPNSDTQYF. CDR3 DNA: TGTGCCTGGAGTACCCCGAATTCAGATACGCAGTATTTT.

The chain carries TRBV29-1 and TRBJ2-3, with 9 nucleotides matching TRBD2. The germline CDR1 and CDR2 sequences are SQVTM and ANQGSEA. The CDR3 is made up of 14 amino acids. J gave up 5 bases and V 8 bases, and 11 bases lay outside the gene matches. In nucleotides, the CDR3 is TGCAGCATTGCATTAGCGGGGGACAGAGATACGCAGTATTTT. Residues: CSIALAGDRDTQYF.

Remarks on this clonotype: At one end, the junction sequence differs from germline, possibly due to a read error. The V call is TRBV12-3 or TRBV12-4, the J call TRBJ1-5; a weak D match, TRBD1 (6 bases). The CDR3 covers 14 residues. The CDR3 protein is CTSSSGDSNQPQHF. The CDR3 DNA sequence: TGTACCAGCAGTTCAGGGGATAGCAATCAACCCCAGCATTTT.

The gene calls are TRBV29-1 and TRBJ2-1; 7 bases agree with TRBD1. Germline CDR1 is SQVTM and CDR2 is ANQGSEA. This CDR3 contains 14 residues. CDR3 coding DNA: TGCAGGGGGTTGCCGGGACAGAGGGTGGATGAGCAGTTCTTC. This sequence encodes CRGLPGQRVDEQFF.

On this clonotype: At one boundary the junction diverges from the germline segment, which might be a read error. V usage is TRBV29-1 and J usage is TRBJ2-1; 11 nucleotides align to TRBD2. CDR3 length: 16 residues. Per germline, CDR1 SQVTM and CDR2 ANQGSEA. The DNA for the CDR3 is TGCAGCGTTGAACCCCTGACTAGCGGGAAATACAATGTGCAGTTCTTC. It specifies CSVEPLTSGKYNVQFF.

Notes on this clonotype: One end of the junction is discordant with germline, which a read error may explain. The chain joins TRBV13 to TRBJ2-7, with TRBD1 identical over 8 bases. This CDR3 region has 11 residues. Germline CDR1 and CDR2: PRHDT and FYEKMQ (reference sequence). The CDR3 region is CVSSLGQGSYF. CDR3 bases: TGTGTCAGCAGTCTCGGACAGGGTAGTTACTTC.

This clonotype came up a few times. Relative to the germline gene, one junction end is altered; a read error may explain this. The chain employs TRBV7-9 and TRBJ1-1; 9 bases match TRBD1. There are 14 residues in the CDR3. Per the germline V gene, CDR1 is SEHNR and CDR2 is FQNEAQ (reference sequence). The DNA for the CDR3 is TGTGCCAGCAGCTTCGGACAGGGGAACACTGGAGCTTTCTTT. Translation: CASSFGQGNTGAFF.

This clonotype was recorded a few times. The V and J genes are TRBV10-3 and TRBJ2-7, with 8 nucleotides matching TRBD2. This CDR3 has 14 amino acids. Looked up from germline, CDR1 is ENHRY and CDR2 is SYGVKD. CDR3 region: CAMSTSVGLDEQYF. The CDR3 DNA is TGTGCTATGTCGACTAGCGTGGGCCTGGACGAGCAGTACTTC.

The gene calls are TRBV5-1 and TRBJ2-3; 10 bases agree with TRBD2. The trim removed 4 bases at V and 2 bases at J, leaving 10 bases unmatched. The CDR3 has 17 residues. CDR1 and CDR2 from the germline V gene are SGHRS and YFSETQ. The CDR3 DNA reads TGCGCCAGCAGCGATATCCCCGGGACTAGCGCCACAGATACGCAGTATTTT. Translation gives CASSDIPGTSATDTQYF.

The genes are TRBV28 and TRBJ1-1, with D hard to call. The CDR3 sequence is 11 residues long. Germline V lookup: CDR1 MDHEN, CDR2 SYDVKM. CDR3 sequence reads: CPNSPGAEAFF. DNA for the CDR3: TGTCCCAACAGCCCCGGGGCTGAAGCTTTCTTT.

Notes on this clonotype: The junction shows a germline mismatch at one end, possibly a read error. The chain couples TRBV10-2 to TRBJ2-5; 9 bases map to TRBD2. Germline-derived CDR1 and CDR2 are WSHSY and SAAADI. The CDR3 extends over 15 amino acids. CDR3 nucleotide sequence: TGCGCCAGCAGAGAGTCGGCGGGAGGGGGTGAGACCCAGTATTTC. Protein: CASRESAGGGETQYF.

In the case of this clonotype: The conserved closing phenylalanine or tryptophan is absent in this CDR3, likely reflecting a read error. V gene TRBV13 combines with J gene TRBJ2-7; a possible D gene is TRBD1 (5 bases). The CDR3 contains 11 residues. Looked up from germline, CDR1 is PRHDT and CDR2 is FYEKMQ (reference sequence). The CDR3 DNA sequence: TGTACCAGCAGCTTAGGCCAGGGGCAGTACCTC. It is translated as CTSSLGQGQYL.

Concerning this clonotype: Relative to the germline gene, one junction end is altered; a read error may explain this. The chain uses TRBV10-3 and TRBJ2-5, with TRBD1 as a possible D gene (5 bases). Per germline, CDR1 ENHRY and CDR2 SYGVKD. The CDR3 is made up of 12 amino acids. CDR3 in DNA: TGTCCCATCAGTCTGGACAAACAGACCCGGTACTTC. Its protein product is CPISLDKQTRYF.

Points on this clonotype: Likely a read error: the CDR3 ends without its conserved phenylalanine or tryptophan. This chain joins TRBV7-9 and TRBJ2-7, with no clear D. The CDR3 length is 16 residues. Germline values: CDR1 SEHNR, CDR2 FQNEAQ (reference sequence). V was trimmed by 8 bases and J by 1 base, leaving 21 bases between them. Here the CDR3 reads CASCPTPSSLSYEQYS. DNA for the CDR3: TGTGCCAGCTGCCCCACCCCCTCCTCACTATCCTACGAGCAGTACTCC.

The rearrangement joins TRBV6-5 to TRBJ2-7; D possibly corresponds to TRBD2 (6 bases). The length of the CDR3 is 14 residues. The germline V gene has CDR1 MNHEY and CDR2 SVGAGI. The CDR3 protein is CASRPEGPVYEQYF. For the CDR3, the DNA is TGTGCTTCCAGGCCGGAGGGACCAGTCTACGAGCAGTACTTC.

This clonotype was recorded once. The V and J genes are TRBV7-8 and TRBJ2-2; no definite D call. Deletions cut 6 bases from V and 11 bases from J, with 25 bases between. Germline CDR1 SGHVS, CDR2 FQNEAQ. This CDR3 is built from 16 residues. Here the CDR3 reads CASSLVRATNIGELFF. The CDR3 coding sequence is TGTGCCAGCAGTCTCGTTAGGGCCACGAACATCGGAGAGCTGTTTTTT.

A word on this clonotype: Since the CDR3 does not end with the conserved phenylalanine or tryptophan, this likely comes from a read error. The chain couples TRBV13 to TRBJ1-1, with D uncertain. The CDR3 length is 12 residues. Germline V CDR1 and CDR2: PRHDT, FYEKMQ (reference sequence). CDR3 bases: TGTGCCATCAGCTTAGCCCGCACTGATGCTTTCCTT. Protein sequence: CAISLARTDAFL.

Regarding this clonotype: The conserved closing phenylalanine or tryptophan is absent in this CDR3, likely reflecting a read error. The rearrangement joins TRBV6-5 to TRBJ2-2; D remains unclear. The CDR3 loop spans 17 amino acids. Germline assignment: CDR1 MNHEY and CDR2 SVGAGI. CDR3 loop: CASSLRPPGVNTRELFI. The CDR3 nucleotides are TGTGCCAGCAGTCTTCGCCCACCTGGAGTGAACACCCGGGAGCTGTTTATT.